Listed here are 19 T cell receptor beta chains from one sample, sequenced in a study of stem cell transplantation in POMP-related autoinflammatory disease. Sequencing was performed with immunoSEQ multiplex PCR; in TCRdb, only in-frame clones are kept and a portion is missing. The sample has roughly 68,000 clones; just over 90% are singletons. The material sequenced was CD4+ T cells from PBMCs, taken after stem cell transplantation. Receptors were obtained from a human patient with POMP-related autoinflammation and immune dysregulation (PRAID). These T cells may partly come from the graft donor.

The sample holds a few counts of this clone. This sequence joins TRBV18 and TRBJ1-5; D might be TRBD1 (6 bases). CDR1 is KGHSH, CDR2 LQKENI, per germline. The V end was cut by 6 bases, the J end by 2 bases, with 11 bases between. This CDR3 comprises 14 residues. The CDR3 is CASSPGVGNQPQHF. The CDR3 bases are TGTGCCAGCTCCCCAGGGGTGGGCAATCAGCCCCAGCATTTT. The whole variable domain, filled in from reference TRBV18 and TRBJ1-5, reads NAGVMQNPRHLVRRRGQEARLRCSPMKGHSHVYWYRQLPEEGLKFMVYLQKENIIDESGMPKERFSAEFPKEGPSILRIQQVVRGDSAAYFCASSPGVGNQPQHFGDGTRLSIL.

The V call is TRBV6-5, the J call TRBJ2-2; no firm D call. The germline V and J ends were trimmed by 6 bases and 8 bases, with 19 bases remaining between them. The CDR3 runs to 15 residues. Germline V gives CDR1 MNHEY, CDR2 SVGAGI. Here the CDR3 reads CASSPGPPGLGELFF. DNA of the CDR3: TGTGCCAGCAGCCCCGGGCCCCCAGGCCTTGGGGAGCTGTTTTTT.

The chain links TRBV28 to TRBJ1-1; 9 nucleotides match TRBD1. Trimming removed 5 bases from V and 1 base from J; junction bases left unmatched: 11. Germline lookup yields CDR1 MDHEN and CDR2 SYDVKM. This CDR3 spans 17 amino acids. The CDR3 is CASSPPLGTGKNTEAFF. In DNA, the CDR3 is TGTGCCAGCAGTCCGCCCTTGGGGACAGGGAAGAACACTGAAGCTTTCTTT.

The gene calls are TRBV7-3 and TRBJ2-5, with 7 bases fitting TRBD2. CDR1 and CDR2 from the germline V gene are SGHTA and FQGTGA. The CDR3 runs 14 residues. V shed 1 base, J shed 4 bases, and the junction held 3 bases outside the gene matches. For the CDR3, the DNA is TGTGCCAGCAGCTTAAGCGGGAGAGGAGAGACCCAGTACTTC. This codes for CASSLSGRGETQYF.

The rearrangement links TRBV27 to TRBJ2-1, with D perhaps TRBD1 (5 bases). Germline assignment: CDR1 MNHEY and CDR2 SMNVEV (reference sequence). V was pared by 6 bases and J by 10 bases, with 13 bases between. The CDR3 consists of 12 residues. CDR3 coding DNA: TGTGCCAGCAGGGGGCCCCCCGGGGAGCAGTTCTTC. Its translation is CASRGPPGEQFF.

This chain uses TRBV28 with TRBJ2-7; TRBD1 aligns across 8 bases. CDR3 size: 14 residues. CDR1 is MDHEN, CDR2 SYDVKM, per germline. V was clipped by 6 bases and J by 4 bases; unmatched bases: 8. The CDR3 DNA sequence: TGTGCCAGCAGGGCGCAGGGGGCGGAGTACGAGCAGTACTTC. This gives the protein CASRAQGAEYEQYF.

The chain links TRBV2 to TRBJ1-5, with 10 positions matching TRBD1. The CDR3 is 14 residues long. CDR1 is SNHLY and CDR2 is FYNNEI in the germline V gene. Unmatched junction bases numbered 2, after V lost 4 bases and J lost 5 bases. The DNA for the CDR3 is TGTGCCAGCAGTGTAGGACAGGGGGATCAGCCCCAGCATTTT. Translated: CASSVGQGDQPQHF.

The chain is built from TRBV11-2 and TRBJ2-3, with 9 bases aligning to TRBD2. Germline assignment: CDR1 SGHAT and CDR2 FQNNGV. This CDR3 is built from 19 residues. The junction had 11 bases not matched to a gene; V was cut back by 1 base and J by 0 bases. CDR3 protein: CASSLGIAGAYPSTDTQYF. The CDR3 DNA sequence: TGTGCCAGCAGCTTAGGTATAGCGGGGGCCTATCCAAGCACAGATACGCAGTATTTT.

For the CDR3, the DNA is TGCGCCAGCAATCCAGGACAGGGTCGCACAGATACGCAGTATTTT. Protein product: CASNPGQGRTDTQYF. This chain joins TRBV5-1 and TRBJ2-3; 8 bases are a match to TRBD1. After removal of 6 bases from V and 1 base from J, the junction contained 7 bases not matched to a gene. This CDR3 has 15 amino acids. Germline V lookup: CDR1 SGHRS, CDR2 YFSETQ.

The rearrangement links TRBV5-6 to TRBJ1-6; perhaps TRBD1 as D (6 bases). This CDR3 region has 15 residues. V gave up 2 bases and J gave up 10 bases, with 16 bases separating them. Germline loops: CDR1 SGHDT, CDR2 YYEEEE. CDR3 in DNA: TGTGCCAGCAGCTTTTCGGGCAGGGGCGTCTCACCCCTCCACTTT. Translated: CASSFSGRGVSPLHF.

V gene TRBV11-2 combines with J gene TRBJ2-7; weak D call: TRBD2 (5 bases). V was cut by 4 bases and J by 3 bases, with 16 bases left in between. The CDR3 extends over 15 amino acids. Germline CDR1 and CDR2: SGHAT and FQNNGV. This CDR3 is CASSSFRTRIYEQYV. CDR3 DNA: TGTGCCAGCAGCTCTTTTAGGACTCGCATCTACGAGCAGTACGTC.

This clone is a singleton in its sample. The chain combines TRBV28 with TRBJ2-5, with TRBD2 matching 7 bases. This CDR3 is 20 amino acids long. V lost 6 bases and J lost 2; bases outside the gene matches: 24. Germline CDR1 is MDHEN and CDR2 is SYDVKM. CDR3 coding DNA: TGTGCCAGCAGCAAGGTCGAAGGGTCGGGGGGACTGGGTGCTCAAGAGACCCAGTACTTC. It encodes CASSKVEGSGGLGAQETQYF.

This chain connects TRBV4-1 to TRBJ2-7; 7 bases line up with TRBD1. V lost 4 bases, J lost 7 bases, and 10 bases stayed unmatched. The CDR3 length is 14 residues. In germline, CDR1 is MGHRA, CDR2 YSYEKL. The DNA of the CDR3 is TGCGCCAGCAGCCTTCGGACAGGACCGGGTGAGCAGTACTTC. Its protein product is CASSLRTGPGEQYF.

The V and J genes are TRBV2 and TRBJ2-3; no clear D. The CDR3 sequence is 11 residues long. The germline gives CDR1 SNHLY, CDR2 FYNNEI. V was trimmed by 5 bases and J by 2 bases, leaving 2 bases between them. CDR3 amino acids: CASSSTDTQYF. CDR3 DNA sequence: TGTGCCAGCAGTTCCACAGATACGCAGTATTTT.

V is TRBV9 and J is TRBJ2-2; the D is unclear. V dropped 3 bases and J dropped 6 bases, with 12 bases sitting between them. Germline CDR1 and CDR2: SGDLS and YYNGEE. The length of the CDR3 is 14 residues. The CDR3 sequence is CASSAPRRAGELFF. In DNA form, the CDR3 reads TGTGCCAGCAGCGCCCCCCGAAGGGCCGGGGAGCTGTTTTTT.

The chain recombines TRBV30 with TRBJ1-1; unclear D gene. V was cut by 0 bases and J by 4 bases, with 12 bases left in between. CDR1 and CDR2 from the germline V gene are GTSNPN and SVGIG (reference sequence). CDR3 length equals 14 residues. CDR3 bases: TGTGCCTGGAGTGTAATCCCCTGGGGCACTGAAGCTTTCTTT. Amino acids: CAWSVIPWGTEAFF.

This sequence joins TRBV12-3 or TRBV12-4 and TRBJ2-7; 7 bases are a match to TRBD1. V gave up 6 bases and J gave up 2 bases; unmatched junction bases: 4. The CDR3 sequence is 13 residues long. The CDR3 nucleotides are TGTGCCAGCAGGACAGGGATTACCTACGAGCAGTACTTC. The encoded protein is CASRTGITYEQYF.

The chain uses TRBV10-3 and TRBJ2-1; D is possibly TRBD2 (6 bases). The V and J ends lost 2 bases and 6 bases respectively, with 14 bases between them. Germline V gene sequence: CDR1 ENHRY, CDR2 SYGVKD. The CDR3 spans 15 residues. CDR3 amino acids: CAISELGEVVNEQFF. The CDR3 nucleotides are TGTGCCATCAGTGAGCTGGGGGAGGTCGTCAATGAGCAGTTCTTC.

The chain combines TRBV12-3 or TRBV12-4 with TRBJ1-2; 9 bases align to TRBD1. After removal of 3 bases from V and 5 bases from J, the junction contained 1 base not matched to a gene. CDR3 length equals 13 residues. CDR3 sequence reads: CASSLDRGYGYTF. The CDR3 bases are TGTGCCAGCAGTTTGGACAGGGGATATGGCTACACCTTC.